The entry that follows covers one TCR beta chain sequence. The record originates from a study of cytomegalovirus exposure and HLA in healthy donors. In the PCR, 60 Vbeta and 13 Jbeta primers were used. Using immunoSEQ multiplex PCR, the repertoire was profiled, and TCRdb retains in-frame clones only, with some absent. The sample shows approximately 150,000 clones, about 64% of them seen only once. Sequenced sample: PBMCs. This TCR came from a woman aged 55-75 years in good health and CMV-seropositive.

DNA of the CDR3: TGTGCCAGCAGTGACAGGGGCTTTGGCTACACCTTC. It translates to CASSDRGFGYTF. The chain uses TRBV2 and TRBJ1-2; D perhaps matches TRBD1 (6 bases). CDR1 and CDR2 from the germline V gene are SNHLY and FYNNEI. V gave up 3 bases and J gave up 7 bases, with 9 bases separating them. CDR3 size: 12 residues.